Listed below are T cell receptor beta chains from one sample, sequenced in a study of beta chain features in type 1 diabetes. Clones were sequenced by immunoSEQ multiplex PCR, and TCRdb holds only the in-frame ones, with some missing. The repertoire includes 95,000 to 150,000 clones, around 17% of them detected once, and roughly 2.5% sits in the top ten. The sample consisted of central memory CD4+ T cells from blood. The receptors were gathered from a young man with type 1 diabetes. Each CDR3 is given with its conserved first and last residue. The D gene is left open where the match is weak. Clone size is given for some rows only: seen once, a few or many times, or a class if the clone is expanded.

D	V	size	J	CDR3
TRBD1	TRBV7-2	many	TRBJ1-3	CASSYRGGNTIYF
TRBD1	TRBV7-2	-	TRBJ1-6	CASSSEDRAYNSPLHF
-	TRBV18	-	TRBJ1-2	CASSAQSRDVTNGYTF
-	TRBV5-1	many	TRBJ2-3	CASSLGATHPDTQYF
-	TRBV29-1	-	TRBJ1-2	CSVEKGGNYGYTF
-	TRBV6-1	few	TRBJ2-1	CASSDGTGIFWQFF
-	TRBV7-6	-	TRBJ2-5	CASSSGYRETQYF
-	TRBV9	-	TRBJ2-5	CASSVGDRIQETQYF
-	TRBV19	large	TRBJ2-7	CASSIEVGPYEQYF
-	TRBV5-1	-	TRBJ1-5	CASSLTVGSNQPQHF
-	TRBV27	-	TRBJ2-5	CASSSQGQTQYF
-	TRBV25-1	few	TRBJ1-2	CASIKSYGYTF
-	TRBV9	-	TRBJ1-2	CASSVGRFPYGYTF
-	TRBV4-1	-	TRBJ1-2	CASSQGGVYYGYTF
-	TRBV5-1	few	TRBJ2-3	CASTHPSTDTQYF
-	TRBV29-1	-	TRBJ2-5	CSVGTRAQETQYF
TRBD1	TRBV25-1	few	TRBJ1-4	CASSMTGTGNYEKLFF
-	TRBV5-8	-	TRBJ2-5	CASSPGGGPALGETQYF
TRBD2	TRBV18	-	TRBJ2-7	CASSPSTSGGWDEQYF
TRBD2	TRBV7-9	few	TRBJ2-7	CASSLGTSVDYEQYF
-	TRBV11-2	-	TRBJ2-3	CASSPIWGRRTDTQYF
TRBD2	TRBV11-2	-	TRBJ2-5	CASSLPSGGQETQYF
-	TRBV15	-	TRBJ1-2	CATSRPSNYGYTF
TRBD1	TRBV5-1	-	TRBJ1-2	CASSSRTGNYGYTF
TRBD1	TRBV2	-	TRBJ2-7	CASIWGQGALTGTPGEQYF
-	TRBV6-5	few	TRBJ2-2	CASSYSAVLSGELFF
TRBD1	TRBV18	-	TRBJ2-2	CASSSTGRAGELFF
TRBD1	TRBV18	few	TRBJ2-7	CASTTAGTASYEQYF
-	TRBV20-1	-	TRBJ1-1	CSARGVAEAFF
TRBD2	TRBV7-3	many	TRBJ2-5	CASSLGLAGTETQYF
TRBD1	TRBV19	-	TRBJ2-7	CASRPSTTGSREQYF